The 20 T cell receptor beta chains below come from one sample, sequenced in a study of blood T cell repertoires in COVID-19. The data were produced by immunoSEQ multiplex PCR, yet TCRdb's version contains in-frame clones alone and is incomplete. The profile shows over 350,000 clones, approximately 90% of them singletons. Sequenced sample: PBMCs or T cells enriched from blood (not recorded which). All receptors come from a woman aged 18-29 years who had recovered from COVID-19.

This chain links TRBV6-1 with TRBJ2-2, with TRBD2 matching over 8 bases. Germline trimming cut 0 bases from V and 1 base from J; bases unmatched to any gene: 10. This CDR3 contains 19 residues. Per the germline V gene, CDR1 is MNHNS and CDR2 is SASEGT. The CDR3 region has the DNA TGTGCCAGCAGTGAAGCCCCAGTGTGGAGCGGGGGGAACACCGGGGAGCTGTTTTTT. It yields the protein CASSEAPVWSGGNTGELFF.

This chain links TRBV5-1 with TRBJ1-1; D not certain. Germline CDR1 is SGHRS and CDR2 is YFSETQ. This CDR3 is 14 amino acids long. Trimming left V 5 bases short and J 8 bases short, with 19 bases between. The CDR3 sequence: CASSPQTPNYEAFF. DNA of the CDR3: TGCGCCAGCAGTCCACAGACGCCAAATTACGAAGCTTTCTTT.

DNA of the CDR3: TGTGCCAGCAGTAAAACCCGACTAGCGGGGGTGTTGAGTTACAATGAGCAGTTCTTC. This sequence encodes CASSKTRLAGVLSYNEQFF. V usage is TRBV2 and J usage is TRBJ2-1; 12 nucleotides match TRBD2. The CDR3 loop spans 19 amino acids. J gave up 4 bases and V 5 bases, and 15 bases lay outside the gene matches. Germline assignment: CDR1 SNHLY and CDR2 FYNNEI. Full variable domain (missing parts from reference TRBV2 and TRBJ2-1): EPEVTQTPSHQVTQMGQEVILRCVPISNHLYFYWYRQILGQKVEFLVSFYNNEISEKSEIFDDQFSVERPDGSNFTLKIRSTKLEDSAMYFCASSKTRLAGVLSYNEQFFGPGTRLTVL.

This clone showed up many times. The chain joins TRBV3-1 (or the pseudogene TRBV3-2) to TRBJ2-7; D is possibly TRBD1 (6 bases). Germline CDR1 reads LGHDT; CDR2 reads YNNKEL (reference sequence). The CDR3 contains 12 residues. V lost 10 bases and J lost 2, with 12 bases in between. The CDR3 DNA is TGTGCCACCAGGACAGCGCCCTACGAGCAGTACTTC. Its protein is CATRTAPYEQYF.

This rearrangement joins TRBV7-2 to TRBJ1-6; 8 positions agree with TRBD1. Germline V lookup: CDR1 SGHTA, CDR2 FQGNSA. The CDR3 loop spans 15 amino acids. V shed 4 bases and J 6 bases; nucleotides not matched to a gene: 5. CDR3 loop: CASSSGTGVNSPLHF. In DNA, the CDR3 is TGTGCCAGCAGCTCCGGGACAGGCGTTAATTCACCCCTCCACTTT.

The chain is built from TRBV3-1 (or the pseudogene TRBV3-2) and TRBJ2-1; the D is unclear. V lost 3 bases, J lost 7 bases, and 13 bases lay in between. The CDR3 has 14 amino acids. CDR1 and CDR2 from the germline V gene are LGHDT and YNNKEL (reference sequence). CDR3 bases: TGTGCCAGCAGCCACGGTTACCGCCCAAATGAGCAGTTCTTC. Translating it yields CASSHGYRPNEQFF.

This clone was seen just once. The rearrangement uses TRBV7-6 and TRBJ2-7, with 11 bases fitting TRBD2. J gave up 3 bases and V 4 bases, and 20 bases lay outside the gene matches. The CDR3 runs to 20 residues. Germline V CDR1 and CDR2: SGHVS, FNYEAQ. The CDR3 region is CASSSSGTSGRFVTFYEQYF. CDR3 DNA: TGTGCCAGCAGCTCGAGCGGGACTAGCGGCCGATTTGTGACGTTCTACGAGCAGTACTTC.

This clone was observed a single time. The rearrangement joins TRBV5-4 to TRBJ2-1, with TRBD2 matching over 9 bases. CDR1 and CDR2 from the germline V gene are SGHNT and YYREEE (reference sequence). J gave up 6 bases and V 0 bases, and 7 bases lay outside the gene matches. The CDR3 covers 16 residues. The CDR3 bases are TGTGCCAGCAGCTTGGAATTAGCGGGGGCTCTCAATGAGCAGTTCTTC. Translation: CASSLELAGALNEQFF. Full variable domain (missing parts from reference TRBV5-4 and TRBJ2-1): ETGVTQSPTHLIKTRGQQVTLRCSSQSGHNTVSWYQQALGQGPQFIFQYYREEENGRGNFPPRFSGLQFPNYSSELNVNALELDDSALYLCASSLELAGALNEQFFGPGTRLTVL.

The chain uses TRBV4-1 and TRBJ1-3; 8 bases map to TRBD1. The germline V gene encodes CDR1 MGHRA and CDR2 YSYEKL. J lost 3 bases, V lost 3 bases, and 7 bases had no gene match. The CDR3 contains 16 residues. CDR3 sequence (DNA): TGCGCCAGCAGCCAGGCCACAGGGGGGCTTGGAAACACCATATATTTT. Its protein product is CASSQATGGLGNTIYF.

This rearrangement joins TRBV21-1 to TRBJ2-3; the table calls TRBD1, which could not be checked here. TRBV21-1 is tagged as a pseudogene. CDR3 length equals 21 residues. The CDR3 nucleotides are TGTGCCAGCAGCAATGCCAGGGTAGGGACAGGGGGAGTCCTGGGCACAGATACGCAGTATTTT. Residues: CASSNARVGTGGVLGTDTQYF.

This chain joins TRBV6-5 and TRBJ2-1; TRBD2 matches at 9 bases. Per germline, CDR1 MNHEY and CDR2 SVGAGI. The trim removed 7 bases at V and 5 bases at J, leaving 9 bases unmatched. This CDR3 region has 15 residues. CDR3 region: CASIPPAGGNNEQFF. The CDR3 coding sequence is TGTGCCAGCATCCCCCCGGCGGGGGGGAACAATGAGCAGTTCTTC.

This chain uses TRBV4-1 with TRBJ1-1; possibly TRBD1 for D (5 bases). The V gene's germline CDR1 is MGHRA and CDR2 YSYEKL. This CDR3 has 19 amino acids. V lost 0 bases, J lost 2 bases, and 22 bases lay in between. The CDR3 DNA follows: TGCGCCAGCAGCCAAGAAGGGGAAAGGGGCAGGGTTAAAAACACTGAAGCTTTCTTT. Amino acids: CASSQEGERGRVKNTEAFF.

This chain joins TRBV4-1 and TRBJ1-4; D gene uncertain. Germline CDR1 MGHRA, CDR2 YSYEKL. The CDR3 is made up of 16 amino acids. The V gene lost 4 bases and the J gene lost 4 bases, with 16 bases spanning the gap. CDR3 sequence: CASSLLSGGSNEKLFF. CDR3 in DNA: TGCGCCAGCAGCCTGTTAAGCGGAGGGAGTAATGAAAAACTGTTTTTT.

This clone is a singleton in its sample. The chain recombines TRBV9 with TRBJ2-1; TRBD2 aligns across 7 bases. Germline CDR1 and CDR2: SGDLS and YYNGEE. The CDR3 has 15 residues. The J segment lost 2 bases and the V segment lost 3 bases, leaving 5 bases of the junction unmatched. The CDR3 loop is CASSATSLPYNEQFF. In DNA form, the CDR3 reads TGTGCCAGCAGCGCGACTAGCCTACCCTACAATGAGCAGTTCTTC.

V and J are TRBV7-2 and TRBJ2-3, with TRBD2 matching over 9 bases. Germline lookup yields CDR1 SGHTA and CDR2 FQGNSA. The J segment lost 5 bases and the V segment lost 3 bases, leaving 3 bases of the junction unmatched. The CDR3 totals 14 residues. CDR3 nucleotides: TGTGCCAGCAGCTTGGGACTAGCAATAGATACGCAGTATTTT. Translating gives CASSLGLAIDTQYF.

The rearrangement joins TRBV6-2 or TRBV6-3 to TRBJ1-5; maybe TRBD1 (6 bases). CDR1 is MNHEY, CDR2 SVGEGT, per germline. With 4 bases removed from V and 2 bases from J, the gap between germline ends came to 18 bases. The CDR3 has 17 residues. In nucleotides, the CDR3 is TGTGCCAGCAGTTCTCACAGGGTACCCAAGGGCAATCAGCCCCAGCATTTT. Translating it yields CASSSHRVPKGNQPQHF.

The genes are TRBV18 and TRBJ1-1, with no clear D. Germline V gene lookup returns CDR1 KGHSH and CDR2 LQKENI. V dropped 6 bases and J dropped 2 bases, with 10 bases sitting between them. The CDR3 extends over 13 amino acids. The CDR3 loop is CASSRTPNTEAFF. CDR3 sequence (DNA): TGTGCCAGCTCTCGTACACCAAACACTGAAGCTTTCTTT.

This chain joins TRBV2 and TRBJ1-2, with TRBD1 as a possible D gene (5 bases). V was cut by 8 bases and J by 5 bases, with 12 bases left in between. The V gene's germline CDR1 is SNHLY and CDR2 FYNNEI. This CDR3 region has 12 residues. CDR3 bases: TGTGCCAGCCAGGTCGGGGGATATGGCTACACCTTC. It translates to CASQVGGYGYTF.

The J gene is TRBJ1-6, the V gene TRBV19; 9 nucleotides line up with TRBD1. Germline V CDR1 and CDR2: LNHDA, SQIVND (reference sequence). The CDR3 covers 16 residues. With 6 bases clipped from V and 6 bases from J, the junction kept 9 bases outside the gene matches. CDR3 sequence reads: CASRRDRVFVNSPLHF. DNA of the CDR3: TGTGCCAGTAGACGGGACAGGGTTTTCGTTAATTCACCCCTCCACTTT. The variable domain in full, with the rest retrieved from reference TRBV19 and TRBJ1-6, is DGGITQSPKYLFRKEGQNVTLSCEQNLNHDAMYWYRQDPGQGLRLIYYSQIVNDFQKGDIAEGYSVSREKKESFPLTVTSAQKNPTAFYLCASRRDRVFVNSPLHFGNGTRLTVT.

The gene calls are TRBV19 and TRBJ2-5; 9 nucleotides align to TRBD1. CDR3 size: 16 residues. The germline gives CDR1 LNHDA, CDR2 SQIVND (reference sequence). Unmatched junction bases numbered 7, after V lost 3 bases and J lost 2 bases. The CDR3 nucleotides read TGTGCCAGTAGTATTCCGGGACAGGGTCCTCAAGAGACCCAGTACTTC. This sequence encodes CASSIPGQGPQETQYF. The full variable domain, with the rest looked up from reference TRBV19 and TRBJ2-5, is DGGITQSPKYLFRKEGQNVTLSCEQNLNHDAMYWYRQDPGQGLRLIYYSQIVNDFQKGDIAEGYSVSREKKESFPLTVTSAQKNPTAFYLCASSIPGQGPQETQYFGPGTRLLVL.